This T cell receptor (beta chain) was sequenced during a study of blood T cell repertoires in COVID-19. Study-level information: Whether acute or convalescent, the COVID-19 samples came from the United States, Italy and Spain. PBMCs, B-cell-depleted T cells, or T cells were the source of the cDNA or gDNA that made up the material.

The CDR3 covers 16 residues. The V and J ends lost 4 bases and 0 bases respectively, with 15 bases between them. Looked up from germline, CDR1 is SGHRS and CDR2 is YFSETQ. TCRdb's copy holds only in-frame clones and misses some; the assay was immunoSEQ multiplex PCR. The sample yields about 200,000 clones, around 85% seen once. This rearrangement joins TRBV5-1 to TRBJ2-3; the D gene is possibly TRBD1 (6 bases). This clonotype originated in a human donor with active or convalescent COVID-19. The donor label of this sample is uncertain. Sequencing was carried out using peripheral blood. CDR3 protein: CASSQGRMGSTDTQYF. The CDR3 bases are TGCGCCAGCAGCCAGGGGCGGATGGGTAGCACAGATACGCAGTATTTT.